Below, 18 T cell receptor beta chains from the same sample are listed, as sequenced in a study of blood T cell repertoires in COVID-19. Measured with immunoSEQ multiplex PCR; TCRdb has only the in-frame clones, and not every one. This table holds about 65,000 clones, over 85% found once. The sequencing sample was made of peripheral blood. These receptors were taken from a man in his 70s with active COVID-19.

The chain employs TRBV7-2 and TRBJ2-7; 10 bases match TRBD2. This CDR3 is 19 amino acids long. Looked up from germline, CDR1 is SGHTA and CDR2 is FQGNSA. V lost 5 bases to trimming and J lost 6 bases; unmatched junction nucleotides: 22. CDR3 bases: TGTGCCAGCAGCCCGACAGTCAGAGGTTTGGTAGCGGGGGGCCTCGAGCAGTACTTC. Its translation is CASSPTVRGLVAGGLEQYF.

The chain links TRBV7-9 to TRBJ2-1; possible D gene TRBD2, 5 bases. CDR3 length: 14 amino acids. Germline V CDR1 and CDR2: SEHNR, FQNEAQ (reference sequence). The V end lost 8 bases, the J end lost 0 bases, and 11 bases lay between the germline ends. CDR3 amino acids: CASLGGSSYNEQFF. CDR3 coding DNA: TGTGCCAGCCTCGGAGGAAGCTCCTACAATGAGCAGTTCTTC.

This rearrangement joins TRBV7-2 to TRBJ1-2; TRBD1 might be the D (6 bases). The V end was cut by 1 base, the J end by 6 bases, with 9 bases between. CDR1 is SGHTA, CDR2 FQGNSA, per germline. This CDR3 is 13 amino acids long. CDR3 protein: CASSLGGTNGYTF. As DNA, the CDR3 is TGTGCCAGCAGCTTAGGGGGGACAAATGGCTACACCTTC.

The chain joins TRBV6-5 to TRBJ1-2; 7 positions match TRBD1. The germline gives CDR1 MNHEY, CDR2 SVGAGI. The CDR3 loop spans 14 amino acids. Losses at the gene ends were 2 bases for V and 2 bases for J; bases not matched to a gene: 2. The chain's CDR3 is CASSYTGQNYGYTF. The CDR3 coding sequence is TGTGCCAGCAGTTACACGGGACAGAACTATGGCTACACCTTC.

The chain combines TRBV6-2 or TRBV6-3 with TRBJ1-5; perhaps TRBD1 as D (5 bases). The CDR3 contains 14 residues. Germline V gene lookup returns CDR1 MNHEY and CDR2 SVGEGT. V lost 4 bases, J lost 7 bases, and 14 bases lay in between. The CDR3: CASSLGGPTQPQHF. For the CDR3, the DNA is TGTGCCAGCAGTTTGGGGGGTCCGACCCAGCCCCAGCATTTT.

There are a few counts of this clone. The chain is built from TRBV6-6 and TRBJ1-5; D ambiguous. Looked up from germline, CDR1 is MNHNY and CDR2 is SVGAGI (reference sequence). There are 14 residues in the CDR3. V was pared by 0 bases and J by 3 bases, with 6 bases between. As DNA, the CDR3 is TGTGCCAGCAGTTACTCAGAGGACAATCAGCCCCAGCATTTT. Protein product: CASSYSEDNQPQHF.

The chain joins TRBV3-1 (or the pseudogene TRBV3-2) to TRBJ1-3, with unresolved D. CDR1 is LGHDT and CDR2 is YNNKEL in the germline V gene (reference sequence). V dropped 2 bases and J dropped 1 base, with 9 bases sitting between them. The CDR3 runs to 15 residues. CDR3 sequence reads: CASSQPTTSGNTIYF. The CDR3 region has the DNA TGTGCCAGCAGCCAACCCACCACTTCTGGAAACACCATATATTTT.

V is TRBV6-5 and J is TRBJ2-3, with TRBD2 identical over 7 bases. The CDR3 extends over 15 amino acids. Germline V CDR1 and CDR2: MNHEY, SVGAGI. V gave up 0 bases and J gave up 5 bases; unmatched junction bases: 5. The CDR3 protein is CASSYSGGERDTQYF. Written as DNA, the CDR3 is TGTGCCAGCAGTTACTCGGGGGGGGAGAGAGATACGCAGTATTTT.

This chain links TRBV3-1 (or the pseudogene TRBV3-2) with TRBJ1-5; TRBD1 agrees at 8 bases. From germline, CDR1 is LGHDT and CDR2 YNNKEL (reference sequence). The V and J ends lost 0 bases and 5 bases, in that order; junction bases with no gene match: 15. CDR3 length: 19 amino acids. The DNA of the CDR3 is TGTGCCAGCAGCCAAGATTGCGAACAGGGCAGGGGGCTCCATCAGCCCCAGCATTTT. Translating gives CASSQDCEQGRGLHQPQHF.

The chain uses TRBV7-3 and TRBJ1-1; no clear D gene. The V end lost 5 bases, the J end lost 4 bases, and 11 bases lay between the germline ends. The germline V gene has CDR1 SGHTA and CDR2 FQGTGA. This CDR3 is built from 13 residues. The CDR3 here is CASSPGVVTEAFF. CDR3 in DNA: TGTGCCAGCAGCCCCGGGGTGGTCACTGAAGCTTTCTTT.

This clone has a single count. The CDR3 loop reads CATSRPGMGRNQPQHF. For the CDR3, the DNA is TGTGCCACCAGCCGACCCGGAATGGGGCGGAATCAGCCCCAGCATTTT. V usage is TRBV15 and J usage is TRBJ1-5; D is possibly TRBD1 (5 bases). The V gene lost 5 bases and the J gene lost 4 bases, with 18 bases spanning the gap. The CDR3 runs to 16 residues. Germline CDR1 reads LNHNV; CDR2 reads YYDKDF (reference sequence). Variable domain in full (rest from reference TRBV15 and TRBJ1-5): DAMVIQNPRYQVTQFGKPVTLSCSQTLNHNVMYWYQQKSSQAPKLLFHYYDKDFNNEADTPDNFQSRRPNTSFCFLDIRSPGLGDTAMYLCATSRPGMGRNQPQHFGDGTRLSIL.

The rearrangement uses TRBV5-1 and TRBJ2-3; 11 bases agree with TRBD2. The CDR3 runs to 15 residues. CDR1 is SGHRS and CDR2 is YFSETQ in the germline V gene. Trimming took 1 base from V and 4 from J; bases not matched to a gene: 2. CDR3 amino acids: CASSLTSGGADTQYF. CDR3 sequence (DNA): TGCGCCAGCAGCTTGACTAGCGGGGGCGCAGATACGCAGTATTTT.

The chain employs TRBV6-2 or TRBV6-3 and TRBJ2-3; a weak D match, TRBD2 (6 bases). V dropped 2 bases and J dropped 2 bases, with 14 bases sitting between them. From germline, CDR1 is MNHEY and CDR2 SVGEGT. The CDR3 extends over 16 amino acids. The CDR3 region is CASSYELATFTDTQYF. The CDR3 DNA is TGTGCCAGCAGTTACGAACTAGCCACTTTCACAGATACGCAGTATTTT.

The DNA of the CDR3 is TGTGCCAGTATGGTGGACAGATACTATGGCTACACCTTC. Protein sequence: CASMVDRYYGYTF. The rearrangement joins TRBV19 to TRBJ1-2; possibly TRBD1 for D (6 bases). CDR3 length: 13 residues. Germline assignment: CDR1 LNHDA and CDR2 SQIVND (reference sequence). V lost 7 bases to trimming and J lost 3 bases, with 12 bases between them.

A word on this clone: The junction and the germline gene differ at one end; a read error may be behind it. The genes are TRBV6-6 and TRBJ2-1; the match to TRBD2 covers 11 bases. Germline V gene data show CDR1 as MNHNY and CDR2 as SVGAGI (reference sequence). The length of the CDR3 is 14 residues. In DNA, the CDR3 is TGTGCCAGCAGTTACTCGTGGTTAGCGGGGGGGCATATCTTC. It is translated as CASSYSWLAGGHIF.

The rearrangement links TRBV19 to TRBJ2-3; the match to TRBD2 covers 8 bases. The CDR3 totals 15 residues. V was clipped by 6 bases and J by 4 bases; unmatched bases: 9. CDR1 and CDR2 (germline): LNHDA, SQIVND (reference sequence). In DNA form, the CDR3 reads TGTGCCAGTAGGGCGGCGGGGGGCGTTCCAGATACGCAGTATTTT. Its protein is CASRAAGGVPDTQYF.

This rearrangement joins TRBV5-4 to TRBJ2-2, with 13 bases lining up with TRBD2. Trimming at V came to 4 bases and at J to 0 bases, leaving 3 bases not matched to a gene. The CDR3 is 17 amino acids. CDR1 and CDR2 from the germline V gene are SGHNT and YYREEE (reference sequence). The CDR3 loop reads CASSTGTSGANTGELFF. DNA for the CDR3: TGTGCCAGCAGCACAGGGACTAGCGGGGCGAACACCGGGGAGCTGTTTTTT.

This CDR3 reads CASSQQQGWYTDTQYF. The CDR3 nucleotides are TGCGCCAGCAGCCAACAACAGGGGTGGTACACAGATACGCAGTATTTT. The chain couples TRBV4-3 to TRBJ2-3, with TRBD1 matching over 7 bases. The CDR3 totals 16 residues. CDR1 and CDR2 from the germline V gene are LGHNA and YSLEER. The junction had 7 bases not matched to a gene; V was cut back by 2 bases and J by 2 bases.